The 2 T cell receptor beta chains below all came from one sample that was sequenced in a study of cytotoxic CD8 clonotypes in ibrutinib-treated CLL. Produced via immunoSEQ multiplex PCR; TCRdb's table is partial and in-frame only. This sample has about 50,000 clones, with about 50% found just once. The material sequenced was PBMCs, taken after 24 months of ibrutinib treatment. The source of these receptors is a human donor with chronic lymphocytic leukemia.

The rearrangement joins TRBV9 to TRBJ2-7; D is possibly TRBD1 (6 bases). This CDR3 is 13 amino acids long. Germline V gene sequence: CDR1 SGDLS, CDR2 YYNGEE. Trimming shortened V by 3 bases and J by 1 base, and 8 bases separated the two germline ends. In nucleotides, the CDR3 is TGTGCCAGCAGCGCCGGACAGTCCTACGAGCAGTACTTC. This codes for CASSAGQSYEQYF.

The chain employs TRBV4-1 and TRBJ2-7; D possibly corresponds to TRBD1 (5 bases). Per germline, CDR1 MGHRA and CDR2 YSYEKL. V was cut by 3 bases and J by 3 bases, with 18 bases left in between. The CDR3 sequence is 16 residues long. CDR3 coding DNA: TGCGCCAGCAGCCAGATACCCGGACATACCCTCTACGAGCAGTACTTC. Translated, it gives CASSQIPGHTLYEQYF.